What follows is one T cell receptor (beta chain) and its context. Per the germline V gene, CDR1 is LGHNA and CDR2 is YNFKEQ. V lost 6 bases to trimming and J lost 3 bases, with 14 bases between them. The CDR3 is made up of 14 amino acids. The sample belongs to a study of CD8 T cells in ankylosing spondylitis. TCRdb processed the 5' RACE reads anew with MiXCR; each CDR3 protein has one entry. The sample has 200,000 to 300,000 distinct CDR3 sequences; 32% are singletons. Sequencing was done on a sample of blood, either unsorted or a sorted T cell fraction (not recorded which). V is TRBV4-2 and J is TRBJ1-2; a possible D gene is TRBD1 (6 bases). This clonotype originated in a male donor with ankylosing spondylitis or in good health (not recorded which). In DNA, the CDR3 is TGTGCCAGCAGTGAGTCCCGGACAGACTATGGCTACACCTTC. This sequence encodes CASSESRTDYGYTF.